A selection of T cell receptor beta chains follows, all from one sample in a study of blood T cell repertoires in COVID-19. The data were produced by immunoSEQ multiplex PCR, yet TCRdb's version contains in-frame clones alone and is incomplete. The repertoire holds about 300,000 clones, with approximately 83% as singletons. The sample taken for sequencing was PBMCs or T cells enriched from blood (not recorded which). These receptors all come from a man aged 30 to 45 who had recovered from COVID-19. The conserved cysteine and the conserved F or W are not part of the CDR3 here. A D gene is named only where the DNA matches it firmly.

d_call	v_call	cdr3_aa
-	TRBV5-1	ASSLSPQGRRAF
TRBD1	TRBV30	AWSVGFGEQGEDNYGYT
TRBD1	TRBV7-6	ASSPRQGGNTEAF
-	TRBV7-8	ASSEEVTGYQYEQY
TRBD1	TRBV11-2	ASSLGDRGSYEQY
-	TRBV18	ASRGQRNTEAF
-	TRBV5-8	ASTSFYSGGKNGYT
-	TRBV28	ASRWTAYGYT
-	TRBV27	ASSFGAGNSNQPQH
TRBD1	TRBV9	ASSASGTGREAF
TRBD1	TRBV3-1/TRBV3-2	ASSQGGQGVNTEAF
-	TRBV4-3	ASSQERGGVDEQF
TRBD1	TRBV6-2/TRBV6-3	ASSHGQGEF
-	TRBV6-5	ASSYSLPGYEQY
-	TRBV11-2	ASSSWDRGTDTQY
-	TRBV21-1	ASSSRKRGGYPKSNEQF
-	TRBV19	ASSISSVGGYT
TRBD1	TRBV23-1	ASSRGPSGANVLT
TRBD1	TRBV29-1	SAVGQGDEKLF
-	TRBV5-6	ASSYAGTSNTEAF
TRBD1	TRBV29-1	SAGGGLEAF
-	TRBV6-2/TRBV6-3	ASSSQGGNSPLH
TRBD1	TRBV5-1	ASGQGARGTEAF
TRBD1	TRBV7-9	ASSWTGVAGELF
TRBD2	TRBV11-3	ASSFGGVTDTQY
-	TRBV12-3/TRBV12-4	ASHGGPYGYT
-	TRBV7-9	ASSLASLGGFNGYT
TRBD1	TRBV3-1/TRBV3-2	ASSDDRGHAYEQY
TRBD1	TRBV6-5	ASSTTGGGGYT
-	TRBV6-1	ASSVLGGAGNNGYT
TRBD1	TRBV7-2	ASSELGQGRNIQY
TRBD1	TRBV19	ASRTDRGLRGYT
TRBD1	TRBV7-3	ASSSDRGETQY
-	TRBV30	AWSPPGGSGEKLF
-	TRBV18	ASSAIVDEAF
TRBD1	TRBV2	AWKQGASAF
-	TRBV2	ASSAYEQY
-	TRBV6-5	ASTTDGHGNQPQH
TRBD1	TRBV4-3	ASSQADRAYGYT
-	TRBV24-1	ATSDYGSTGGYT
TRBD1	TRBV5-1	ASSLVLSTTGAYGYT
-	TRBV5-6	ASSLLQGYGANVLT
TRBD1	TRBV6-2/TRBV6-3	ASSSTQGATDTQY
TRBD1	TRBV19	ASRQMPGGMSGANVLT
TRBD1	TRBV19	ASSKRGTVSGSQVYGYT
-	TRBV28	ASSTGQLKETQY
TRBD1	TRBV18	ASSLQTGGEQY
-	TRBV6-1	ASSEFVGAQETQY
-	TRBV5-4	ASSRGGANYGYT
TRBD2	TRBV5-8	ASSGGLAGAYNEQF